These 27 T cell receptor beta chains were sequenced from one sample in a study of identical twins. TCRdb used MiXCR to reprocess the 5' RACE reads, holding one entry per CDR3 protein. The sample yields over 200,000 distinct CDR3 sequences, under 8.5% seen once. A further study also used this sample, focusing on T cells expressing NK-cell markers.

The material sequenced was CD8+ T cells sorted from blood. The source is a woman aged 18-29 years in good health.

This chain joins TRBV7-9 and TRBJ2-1, with D perhaps given as TRBD1 or TRBD2 (5 bases each). CDR3 length equals 15 residues. Germline assignment: CDR1 SEHNR and CDR2 FQNEAQ (reference sequence). V was cut by 3 bases and J by 8 bases, with 17 bases left in between. Written as DNA, the CDR3 is TGTGCCAGCAGCTTGGTTGTCGGGGACCGCCATGAGCAGTTCTTC. Translation: CASSLVVGDRHEQFF.

This clonotype was seen more than once but under ten times. V usage is TRBV6-1 and J usage is TRBJ2-3, with 12 nucleotides matching TRBD2. V lost 5 bases, J lost 5 bases, and 5 bases stayed unmatched. Germline CDR1 reads MNHNS; CDR2 reads SASEGT. The CDR3 spans 15 residues. CDR3 nucleotide sequence: TGTGCCAGCAGTCCGACTAGCGGGGGATTAGATACGCAGTATTTT. It translates to CASSPTSGGLDTQYF.

The V gene is TRBV6-1, the J gene TRBJ1-5, with D maybe TRBD1 (6 bases). Per germline, CDR1 MNHNS and CDR2 SASEGT. Deletions cut 9 bases from V and 2 bases from J, with 14 bases between. The CDR3 is made up of 14 amino acids. The CDR3 coding sequence is TGTGCCAGTGAGGGGGAGTGGGGCAATCAGCCCCAGCATTTT. Protein: CASEGEWGNQPQHF.

This clonotype was recorded a few times. J is TRBJ2-3 and V is TRBV13, with D tentatively TRBD2 (6 bases). The length of the CDR3 is 14 residues. Germline CDR1 reads PRHDT; CDR2 reads FYEKMQ (reference sequence). V was pared by 6 bases and J by 4 bases, with 14 bases between. The CDR3 protein is CASSTGVPADTQYF. CDR3 DNA sequence: TGTGCCAGCAGTACGGGAGTGCCGGCAGATACGCAGTATTTT.

The V gene is TRBV5-1, the J gene TRBJ2-3; D unclear. CDR3 length equals 15 residues. Looked up from germline, CDR1 is SGHRS and CDR2 is YFSETQ. Trimming pared 0 bases from V and 3 bases from J, leaving 11 bases between. In DNA form, the CDR3 reads TGCGCCAGCAGCTTGGAGCCGGCAGATACAGATACGCAGTATTTT. It is translated as CASSLEPADTDTQYF.

There are many counts of this clonotype. The chain recombines TRBV7-9 with TRBJ2-3, with TRBD2 matching 7 bases. The CDR3 has 15 amino acids. Germline V gene lookup returns CDR1 SEHNR and CDR2 FQNEAQ (reference sequence). Trimming at V came to 6 bases and at J to 2 bases, leaving 8 bases not matched to a gene. For the CDR3, the DNA is TGTGCCAGCAGGCGGACCGGACTAGACACAGATACGCAGTATTTT. Translated, it gives CASRRTGLDTDTQYF.

The rearrangement joins TRBV20-1 to TRBJ2-3; D gene ambiguous. V lost 1 base and J lost 5, with 13 bases in between. The CDR3 is 14 residues long. The germline gives CDR1 DFQATT, CDR2 SNEGSKA (reference sequence). Here the CDR3 reads CSARGILMRDTQYF. The CDR3 coding sequence is TGCAGTGCTAGAGGTATCCTAATGCGAGATACGCAGTATTTT.

This chain links TRBV6-1 with TRBJ2-1; 10 nucleotides agree with TRBD2. This CDR3 has 16 amino acids. Per germline, CDR1 MNHNS and CDR2 SASEGT. Losses at the gene ends were 1 base for V and 4 bases for J; bases not matched to a gene: 4. The chain's CDR3 is CASSEGWTSGYNEQFF. CDR3 sequence (DNA): TGTGCCAGCAGTGAAGGGTGGACTAGCGGTTACAATGAGCAGTTCTTC.

Written as DNA, the CDR3 is TGTGCCAGCAGCTTTGTCGGGACAGGGGAGGACGAGCAGTACTTC. Translating it yields CASSFVGTGEDEQYF. The V and J genes are TRBV13 and TRBJ2-7, with TRBD1 matching over 10 bases. Per the germline V gene, CDR1 is PRHDT and CDR2 is FYEKMQ (reference sequence). The CDR3 consists of 15 residues. V lost 3 bases and J lost 5; bases outside the gene matches: 7.

This clonotype was seen repeatedly, ten times or more. The rearrangement uses TRBV7-9 and TRBJ1-1; D remains ambiguous. Germline-derived CDR1 and CDR2 are SEHNR and FQNEAQ (reference sequence). This CDR3 has 12 amino acids. Trimming pared 8 bases from V and 3 bases from J, leaving 10 bases between. For the CDR3, the DNA is TGTGCCAGCTGGGCTGGGGACACTGAAGCTTTCTTT. It yields the protein CASWAGDTEAFF. The full variable domain, its missing parts supplied by reference TRBV7-9 and TRBJ1-1, is DTGVSQNPRHKITKRGQNVTFRCDPISEHNRLYWYRQTLGQGPEFLTYFQNEAQLEKSRLLSDRFSAERPKGSFSTLEIQRTEQGDSAMYLCASWAGDTEAFFGQGTRLTVV.

The chain uses TRBV6-2 or TRBV6-3 and TRBJ1-5, with D maybe TRBD1 (5 bases). V gave up 6 bases and J gave up 7 bases, with 13 bases separating them. Germline V gene data show CDR1 as MNHEY and CDR2 as SVGEGT. This CDR3 region has 13 residues. DNA of the CDR3: TGTGCCAGCAGGCTAAGGGGCGGACAGCCCCAGCATTTT. Amino acids: CASRLRGGQPQHF.

The sample holds a few counts of this clonotype. The chain carries TRBV6-2 or TRBV6-3 and TRBJ2-1; D is undetermined. This CDR3 has 13 residues. Germline lookup yields CDR1 MNHEY and CDR2 SVGEGT. V gave up 9 bases and J gave up 2 bases, with 11 bases separating them. CDR3 sequence reads: CARLGSPYNEQFF. The CDR3 DNA reads TGTGCCAGACTGGGGTCCCCCTACAATGAGCAGTTCTTC.

This clonotype was observed a few times. This chain joins TRBV7-2 and TRBJ2-1, with 13 positions matching TRBD2. V was pared by 5 bases and J by 8 bases, with 9 bases of the junction left unmatched. CDR1 and CDR2 (germline): SGHTA, FQGNSA. The CDR3 spans 16 residues. CDR3 bases: TGTGCCAGCAGCCCTCCGGGACTAGCGGGATTAGATGAGCAGTTCTTC. Its protein is CASSPPGLAGLDEQFF.

This clonotype was seen ten or more times. V usage is TRBV15 and J usage is TRBJ2-1; the match to TRBD2 covers 11 bases. This CDR3 comprises 14 residues. CDR1 is LNHNV and CDR2 is YYDKDF in the germline V gene (reference sequence). J gave up 15 bases and V 1 base, and 8 bases lay outside the gene matches. CDR3 sequence reads: CATSRGLAGGLWFF. CDR3 DNA sequence: TGTGCCACCAGCAGAGGTTTAGCGGGAGGGCTATGGTTCTTC.

This clonotype was seen only a few times. The gene calls are TRBV6-1 and TRBJ2-7, with D possibly TRBD1 on 6 matching bases. This CDR3 region has 13 residues. V lost 3 bases to trimming and J lost 3 bases, with 9 bases between them. The germline CDR1 and CDR2 sequences are MNHNS and SASEGT. The CDR3 DNA follows: TGTGCCAGCAGTGATGGACAGTACTACGAGCAGTACTTC. Protein: CASSDGQYYEQYF.

This clonotype was counted many times. The CDR3 nucleotides read TGTGCCAGCAGGCAAGGGTTGTCCTACAATGAGCAGTTCTTC. It specifies CASRQGLSYNEQFF. The chain recombines TRBV27 with TRBJ2-1; unclear D gene. CDR1 and CDR2 from the germline V gene are MNHEY and SMNVEV (reference sequence). With 6 bases removed from V and 1 base from J, the gap between germline ends came to 10 bases. CDR3 size: 14 residues.

Many counts were recorded for this clonotype. V is TRBV12-3 or TRBV12-4 and J is TRBJ2-7; no firm D call. Trimming removed 3 bases from V and 2 bases from J, with 5 bases in between. The CDR3 is 12 residues long. The CDR3 loop reads CASSFLPYEQYF. CDR3 nucleotides: TGTGCCAGCAGTTTTCTCCCCTACGAGCAGTACTTC.

This clonotype was detected ten times or more. The gene calls are TRBV9 and TRBJ2-3; D unresolved. Per germline, CDR1 SGDLS and CDR2 YYNGEE. The CDR3 contains 13 residues. V gave up 3 bases and J gave up 6 bases, with 11 bases separating them. CDR3 nucleotides: TGTGCCAGCAGCGCGACCTTCTCTGATACGCAGTATTTT. Translating gives CASSATFSDTQYF.

This clonotype was seen a few times. This chain uses TRBV6-2 or TRBV6-3 with TRBJ2-5, with 11 positions matching TRBD2. V was pared by 5 bases and J by 4 bases, with 3 bases of the junction left unmatched. Germline V gene data show CDR1 as MNHEY and CDR2 as SVGEGT. The CDR3 contains 14 residues. The CDR3 reads CASSNTSGRETQYF. For the CDR3, the DNA is TGTGCCAGCAGTAATACTAGCGGGAGAGAGACCCAGTACTTC.

This clonotype was found a few times. The chain recombines TRBV12-3 or TRBV12-4 with TRBJ2-1; 7 bases match TRBD2. Unmatched junction bases numbered 6, after V lost 6 bases and J lost 7 bases. The CDR3 loop spans 13 amino acids. The CDR3 nucleotides read TGTGCCAGCAGCTCGACTAGCCCGAATGAGCAGTTCTTC. Translating gives CASSSTSPNEQFF.

The V gene is TRBV5-1, the J gene TRBJ2-5, with 8 nucleotides matching TRBD2. Trimming took 7 bases from V and 1 from J; bases not matched to a gene: 9. The CDR3 is 15 residues long. Germline V lookup: CDR1 SGHRS, CDR2 YFSETQ. The CDR3 DNA reads TGCGCCAGCGGAAGCGGGGGAGGTCCCCAAGAGACCCAGTACTTC. Protein product: CASGSGGGPQETQYF.

In nucleotides, the CDR3 is TGCAGTGCTACCGGGGGGGTGAAGGAGACCCAGTACTTC. It translates to CSATGGVKETQYF. The chain couples TRBV20-1 to TRBJ2-5; 8 bases agree with TRBD2. In germline, CDR1 is DFQATT, CDR2 SNEGSKA (reference sequence). This CDR3 has 13 amino acids. After removal of 4 bases from V and 5 bases from J, the junction contained 6 bases not matched to a gene.

This clonotype has at least ten counts. The rearrangement links TRBV20-1 to TRBJ1-1; D might be TRBD1 (5 bases). Germline CDR1 is DFQATT and CDR2 is SNEGSKA (reference sequence). There are 13 residues in the CDR3. The V end lost 3 bases, the J end lost 7 bases, and 15 bases lay between the germline ends. This chain's CDR3 is CSASLSWGDEAFF. The CDR3 DNA is TGCAGTGCTAGTCTGAGTTGGGGGGATGAAGCTTTCTTT.

This clonotype was counted ten times or more. The chain employs TRBV3-1 and TRBJ2-1; D is possibly TRBD2 (5 bases). The CDR3 consists of 17 residues. The germline CDR1 and CDR2 sequences are LGHDT and YNNKEL (reference sequence). V dropped 1 base and J dropped 6 bases, with 19 bases sitting between them. CDR3 sequence (DNA): TGTGCCAGCAGCCAAGGACCATTAGGAGCGGCTGGCAATGAGCAGTTCTTC. This sequence encodes CASSQGPLGAAGNEQFF.

This clonotype came up a few times. This chain joins TRBV14 and TRBJ1-5; D is unclear. Germline V lookup: CDR1 SGHDN, CDR2 FVKESK. V gave up 4 bases and J gave up 7 bases, with 17 bases separating them. The CDR3 has 15 residues. DNA of the CDR3: TGTGCCAGCAGCCCCCTACCTCAACAGTACCAGCCCCAGCATTTT. It translates to CASSPLPQQYQPQHF.

The genes are TRBV4-3 and TRBJ2-1; possible D gene TRBD1, 5 bases. CDR1 and CDR2 (germline): LGHNA, YSLEER. The CDR3 totals 15 residues. Trimming removed 4 bases from V and 7 bases from J, with 17 bases in between. The CDR3 sequence is CASSLGLAGMNEQFF. The CDR3 DNA reads TGCGCCAGCAGCCTCGGTCTGGCAGGGATGAATGAGCAGTTCTTC.

This clonotype was picked up a small number of times. V gene TRBV6-2 or TRBV6-3 combines with J gene TRBJ2-3; TRBD2 agrees at 13 bases. In germline, CDR1 is MNHEY, CDR2 SVGEGT. The CDR3 contains 16 residues. V was clipped by 4 bases and J by 6 bases; unmatched bases: 7. The CDR3 region is CASSSPLAGGSDTQYF. The DNA for the CDR3 is TGTGCCAGCAGTTCCCCACTAGCGGGAGGGTCTGATACGCAGTATTTT.